The entry below gives a single T cell receptor (beta chain) sequence along with its context. Antigen: not known. The data derive from a study of cytomegalovirus exposure and HLA in healthy donors. 13 Jbeta primers and 60 Vbeta primers were used for the PCR. Profiling relied on immunoSEQ multiplex PCR, and the TCRdb table lists in-frame clones only, not all of them. Here the sample spans some 200,000 clones, 75% to 85% being singletons. Study-wide results and limits: In a later analysis, TCR beta V- and J-gene trimming was associated with a missense DCLRE1C variant.

The CDR3 has 13 amino acids. V was cut by 2 bases and J by 3 bases, with 7 bases left in between. CDR1 is MNHEY and CDR2 is SMNVEV in the germline V gene (reference sequence). The sequenced sample was PBMCs. This sequence joins TRBV27 and TRBJ1-2, with D uncertain. The receptor comes from a woman in her 40s in good health and CMV-seronegative. CDR3 coding DNA: TGTGCCAGCAGTTTAGGAGCTTACTATGGCTACACCTTC. Translation: CASSLGAYYGYTF.